This T cell receptor beta chain comes out of a study of T cell clusters in autoimmune cytopenias (dated by TCRdb to the late 2010s). General notes on the study: TRB sequencing reached a median depth of 51,575 reads per sample and yielded a median of approximately 2,200 distinct TRB clonotypes per sample. The goal of the study was to determine whether autoimmune cytopenia patients have a disease-specific immune repertoire signature that could serve as a blood-based biomarker. In autoimmune cytopenia patients, peripheral blood TRB and IGH repertoires were sequenced during active disease and over treatment follow-up, together with healthy, CLL and autoimmune hepatitis controls. The investigation overall reported the following: Approximately 3-fold more exclusive TRB clusters were observed in healthy donors than in active autoimmune hepatitis patients, consistent with an autoimmunity-wide signature. In the comparison of secondary cytopenia with CLL, no cluster-lack signature showed up, apparently because the dominant lymphoma-associated repertoire masked the signature. TRB repertoire shifts, with less even repertoires observed in secondary cytopenia and CLL, were mostly attributed to lymphoma bias rather than autoimmunity. The T cell clusters were only ever defined in silico, so experimental validation of their functional role was still needed. GLIPH results suggested that primary autoimmune cytopenia patients were missing physiological T cell clusters, with around 51 clusters found only in healthy donors compared with more than 15 found only in patients.

A word on this clonotype: The antigen it binds to is not known.

For each sample, TRB amplification used approximately 260 ng of peripheral blood genomic DNA, equal to approximately 37,500 genome equivalents. Looking up the germline V gene (reference sequence) yields CDR1 SEHNR and CDR2 FQNEAQ. The CDR3 holds 16 amino acids from the cysteine to the phenylalanine. No DNA was logged. To amplify TRB rearrangements, a touch-down multiplex PCR protocol was run with the TRB-A and TRB-B primer pools combined in a single tube. Illumina adapters and sample indices were added to the amplicons through two consecutive PCR reactions performed with Phusion HS II polymerase. Amplicons were gel-purified with the NucleoSpin Gel and PCR Clean-up kit, then quantified by Qubit and quality-checked on an Agilent 2100 Bioanalyzer. Libraries were sequenced on an Illumina MiSeq using 600-cycle, single-indexed, paired-end runs. The original methods were these. Alignment and assembly of TRB reads were performed with MiXCR version 2.1.12 and the default MiXCR reference library. Each unique CDR3 nucleotide sequence defined a clone, and only productive sequences with at least two reads were analysed. Repertoire diversity was assessed with alpha-parameterized diversity profiles (alpha 0 to 5), including the Shannon (alpha 1) and Simpson (alpha 2) indices, which were computed with an R script. The tcR package was used to compute combinatorial TRB VJ usage, and cohorts were compared on this usage by principal component analysis with ade4. GLIPH was used to cluster TCRbeta CDR3s in pairs of cohorts matched for age and read depth, and a Wilcoxon test was used to compare cluster frequencies. TCRdb reprocessed the reads and assigns one entry to each CDR3 protein sequence, leaving out DNA. TCRdb's processing, not the authors', yielded these V and J calls. The record for this sample contains a few thousand distinct CDR3 sequences. 20% to 30% of the sample rests with the top ten.

The V and J segments used are TRBV7-9 and TRBJ2-1; without DNA, the TCRdb call of TRBD2 cannot be checked. The sequence derives from a human donor with an autoimmune cytopenia or autoimmune hepatitis (not recorded which). Sequenced material: peripheral blood. The CDR3 reads CASSSRAGGGYNEQFF. Reference TRBV7-9 and TRBJ2-1 proteins supply the regions before and after the CDR3; the full variable domain is: DTGVSQNPRHKITKRGQNVTFRCDPISEHNRLYWYRQTLGQGPEFLTYFQNEAQLEKSRLLSDRFSAERPKGSFSTLEIQRTEQGDSAMYLCASSSRAGGGYNEQFFGPGTRLTVL.